The 24 T cell receptor beta chains below all came from one sample that was sequenced in a study of CD4 T cells in relation to SARS-CoV-2 and coronaviruses. This table comes from immunoSEQ multiplex PCR, and its TCRdb copy is limited to in-frame clones, with some not included. Among 37,000 or so clones listed, around 82% were seen once. Antigens for these TCRs are unknown. Material for sequencing was naive CD4+ T cells from PBMCs, cultured in vitro. As to subset: naive CD4+ T cells isolated by negative enrichment. The receptors were gathered from an adult with COVID-19.

The CDR3 sequence is CASSSATSGRPSNEQFF. CDR3 nucleotide sequence: TGTGCCAGCAGCTCAGCGACTAGCGGGAGGCCTAGTAATGAGCAGTTCTTC. The rearrangement joins TRBV11-3 to TRBJ2-1, with 13 bases that match TRBD2. The CDR3 contains 17 residues. Looked up from germline, CDR1 is SGHNT and CDR2 is YENEEA. V trimming: 4 bases; J trimming: 7 bases; junction bases outside the gene matches: 10.

This clone has just one count. V gene TRBV18 combines with J gene TRBJ1-2; D remains ambiguous. The CDR3 length is 16 residues. The germline CDR1 and CDR2 sequences are KGHSH and LQKENI. Trimming shortened V by 2 bases and J by 4 bases, and 17 bases separated the two germline ends. This chain's CDR3 is CASSPSRLKTSYGYTF. DNA of the CDR3: TGTGCCAGCTCACCATCTAGGTTAAAGACTTCCTATGGCTACACCTTC.

This clone was seen just once. This chain joins TRBV15 and TRBJ2-2; no definite D call. The V gene's germline CDR1 is LNHNV and CDR2 YYDKDF (reference sequence). Trimming pared 1 base from V and 6 bases from J, leaving 3 bases between. The CDR3 consists of 12 residues. The CDR3 nucleotides are TGTGCCACCAGCAGAGTAGCCGGGGAGCTGTTTTTT. It is translated as CATSRVAGELFF.

This clone occurred a few times. The V gene is TRBV5-8, the J gene TRBJ1-1, with D hard to call. The V gene's germline CDR1 is SGHTS and CDR2 YDEGEE. This CDR3 has 14 residues. Trimming removed 4 bases from V and 0 bases from J, with 10 bases in between. Here the CDR3 DNA reads TGTGCCAGCAGCCTCAGGAGGCTGAACACTGAAGCTTTCTTT. Encoded protein: CASSLRRLNTEAFF.

The gene calls are TRBV6-5 and TRBJ1-1; D unresolved. Trimming shortened V by 2 bases and J by 4 bases, and 14 bases separated the two germline ends. Germline assignment: CDR1 MNHEY and CDR2 SVGAGI. The CDR3 consists of 15 residues. CDR3 sequence: CASSYQRALGTEAFF. DNA for the CDR3: TGTGCCAGCAGTTACCAGAGGGCGCTTGGCACTGAAGCTTTCTTT.

V is TRBV11-2 and J is TRBJ2-5; D may be TRBD2 (5 bases). Germline V gene sequence: CDR1 SGHAT, CDR2 FQNNGV. The CDR3 runs 14 residues. The V gene lost 1 base and the J gene lost 4 bases, with 10 bases spanning the gap. CDR3 bases: TGTGCCAGCAGCTTAGTAGTAGGAGGAGAGACCCAGTACTTC. This sequence encodes CASSLVVGGETQYF.

Only a few counts were recorded for this clone. This chain joins TRBV5-4 and TRBJ2-3, with D maybe TRBD1 (6 bases). The germline gives CDR1 SGHNT, CDR2 YYREEE (reference sequence). The V gene lost 4 bases and the J gene lost 5 bases, with 20 bases spanning the gap. There are 16 residues in the CDR3. Written as DNA, the CDR3 is TGTGCCAGCAGCAGCAACAGGGAGAATGGAGGAGATACGCAGTATTTT. This sequence encodes CASSSNRENGGDTQYF. Variable domain in full (rest from reference TRBV5-4 and TRBJ2-3): ETGVTQSPTHLIKTRGQQVTLRCSSQSGHNTVSWYQQALGQGPQFIFQYYREEENGRGNFPPRFSGLQFPNYSSELNVNALELDDSALYLCASSSNRENGGDTQYFGPGTRLTVL.

The chain is built from TRBV5-4 and TRBJ2-3; D gene ambiguous. From germline, CDR1 is SGHNT and CDR2 YYREEE (reference sequence). Trimming pared 1 base from V and 1 base from J, leaving 10 bases between. There are 15 residues in the CDR3. The CDR3, as DNA: TGTGCCAGCAGCTTGTTAAACGCCGGCACAGATACGCAGTATTTT. Amino acids: CASSLLNAGTDTQYF.

This clone appeared a single time. The chain joins TRBV6-5 to TRBJ2-7; TRBD1 aligns across 9 bases. The J segment lost 0 bases and the V segment lost 10 bases, leaving 10 bases of the junction unmatched. The CDR3 has 15 amino acids. Germline V gene sequence: CDR1 MNHEY, CDR2 SVGAGI. Written as DNA, the CDR3 is TGTGCCACCGACCAGACAGGGGGTCTCTCCTACGAGCAGTACTTC. It yields the protein CATDQTGGLSYEQYF.

This chain uses TRBV7-2 with TRBJ1-1; TRBD1 aligns across 9 bases. After removal of 5 bases from V and 4 bases from J, the junction contained 11 bases not matched to a gene. The CDR3 has 16 amino acids. The germline V gene has CDR1 SGHTA and CDR2 FQGNSA. The CDR3 region is CASSPPGGQGGTEAFF. Written as DNA, the CDR3 is TGTGCCAGCAGCCCCCCTGGGGGACAGGGAGGCACTGAAGCTTTCTTT.

In its sample, this clone was seen a few times. V usage is TRBV4-1 and J usage is TRBJ2-2, with 8 bases lining up with TRBD1. Per germline, CDR1 MGHRA and CDR2 YSYEKL. CDR3 length equals 17 residues. Trimming at V came to 0 bases and at J to 5 bases, leaving 8 bases not matched to a gene. CDR3 protein: CASSQDPQGARTGELFF. The CDR3 coding sequence is TGCGCCAGCAGCCAAGATCCCCAGGGGGCGAGAACCGGGGAGCTGTTTTTT.

The chain uses TRBV30 and TRBJ1-4, with 7 nucleotides matching TRBD1. The V gene end was trimmed by 8 bases and the J gene end by 4 bases; junction bases not matched to a gene: 7. Germline V gene sequence: CDR1 GTSNPN, CDR2 SVGIG (reference sequence). The CDR3 sequence is 13 residues long. This CDR3 reads CARRGTVNEKLFF. CDR3 nucleotide sequence: TGTGCCCGACGGGGGACAGTTAATGAAAAACTGTTTTTT.

J is TRBJ2-7 and V is TRBV3-1 (or the pseudogene TRBV3-2); D possibly matches TRBD1 or TRBD2 (5 bases each). Germline CDR1 reads LGHDT; CDR2 reads YNNKEL (reference sequence). With 3 bases removed from V and 2 bases from J, the gap between germline ends came to 11 bases. The CDR3 covers 14 residues. CDR3 sequence: CASSHTRGPYEQYF. For the CDR3, the DNA is TGTGCCAGCAGCCATACTAGGGGCCCCTACGAGCAGTACTTC.

The rearrangement links TRBV5-4 to TRBJ2-2; 14 nucleotides agree with TRBD2. The CDR3 loop spans 16 amino acids. J gave up 7 bases and V 4 bases, and 6 bases lay outside the gene matches. Germline V CDR1 and CDR2: SGHNT, YYREEE (reference sequence). CDR3 protein: CASSPGLAGEIGELFF. CDR3 DNA: TGTGCCAGCAGCCCGGGACTAGCGGGAGAGATCGGGGAGCTGTTTTTT.

The chain carries TRBV9 and TRBJ1-2, with 11 bases fitting TRBD1. J lost 0 bases, V lost 3 bases, and 4 bases had no gene match. The CDR3 loop spans 16 amino acids. Germline CDR1 is SGDLS and CDR2 is YYNGEE. CDR3: CASSAGQGATNYGYTF. The CDR3 nucleotides are TGTGCCAGCAGCGCAGGACAGGGGGCTACTAACTATGGCTACACCTTC.

V usage is TRBV18 and J usage is TRBJ2-3; D is ambiguous. CDR3 length: 12 amino acids. With 3 bases removed from V and 6 bases from J, the gap between germline ends came to 7 bases. Germline CDR1 is KGHSH and CDR2 is LQKENI. The CDR3 sequence is CASSPSMDTQYF. The CDR3 DNA is TGTGCCAGCTCACCCTCGATGGATACGCAGTATTTT.

In this sample, this clone turned up a few times. The V call is TRBV19, the J call TRBJ1-5; 7 bases fit TRBD1. The CDR3 totals 15 residues. Germline V gene lookup returns CDR1 LNHDA and CDR2 SQIVND (reference sequence). V shed 3 bases, J shed 4 bases, and the junction held 6 bases outside the gene matches. The CDR3 reads CASSILTGMNQPQHF. CDR3 in DNA: TGTGCCAGTAGTATCCTGACAGGGATGAATCAGCCCCAGCATTTT.

J is TRBJ1-1 and V is TRBV12-3 or TRBV12-4; 9 bases are shared with TRBD1. J lost 7 bases, V lost 5 bases, and 5 bases had no gene match. The CDR3 has 13 residues. The CDR3 bases are TGTGCCAGCAGTGTACAGGGGGCGGGTGAAGCTTTCTTT. Protein product: CASSVQGAGEAFF.

The chain links TRBV28 to TRBJ1-1, with D perhaps TRBD1 (6 bases). CDR3 length: 11 residues. V was pared by 8 bases and J by 12 bases, with 16 bases between. CDR1 and CDR2 (germline): MDHEN, SYDVKM. CDR3 sequence (DNA): TGTGCCAGCGCATTACAGGGTCGGACTTTCTTT. Its translation is CASALQGRTFF.

V gene TRBV28 combines with J gene TRBJ2-7; D gene ambiguous. CDR1 is MDHEN and CDR2 is SYDVKM in the germline V gene. The CDR3 is made up of 16 amino acids. Trimming removed 3 bases from V and 7 bases from J, with 22 bases in between. The CDR3 sequence is CASSLNALGSIGEQYF. In nucleotides, the CDR3 is TGTGCCAGCAGTTTGAACGCGTTGGGGTCGATTGGGGAGCAGTACTTC.

CDR3 sequence reads: CAISDTGNTNYGYTF. CDR3 coding DNA: TGTGCCATCAGTGATACCGGGAATACTAACTATGGCTACACCTTC. This rearrangement joins TRBV10-3 to TRBJ1-2; D gene ambiguous. This CDR3 has 15 residues. Trimming left V 3 bases short and J 0 bases short, with 11 bases between. Germline V CDR1 and CDR2: ENHRY, SYGVKD.

The chain recombines TRBV5-6 with TRBJ1-4; D unclear. Germline V lookup: CDR1 SGHDT, CDR2 YYEEEE. Trimming took off 1 base at V and 5 bases at J, with 12 bases between the two ends. The CDR3 runs to 15 residues. The CDR3 DNA is TGTGCCAGCAGCTTGACCCCCGGTTCAAATGAAAAACTGTTTTTT. This codes for CASSLTPGSNEKLFF.

The rearrangement uses TRBV30 and TRBJ2-3; 15 bases agree with TRBD2. Trimming cost V 2 bases and J 4 bases; bases outside gene matches: 7. There are 17 residues in the CDR3. The germline V gene encodes CDR1 GTSNPN and CDR2 SVGIG (reference sequence). The CDR3 DNA sequence: TGTGCCTGGAGTCCGCTCCGGACTAGCGGGAGGGCAGATACGCAGTATTTT. It encodes CAWSPLRTSGRADTQYF.

V usage is TRBV30 and J usage is TRBJ2-6, with a possible D match to TRBD1 (6 bases). V lost 3 bases to trimming and J lost 2 bases, with 8 bases between them. This CDR3 is built from 14 residues. Germline assignment: CDR1 GTSNPN and CDR2 SVGIG (reference sequence). The CDR3 coding sequence is TGTGCCTGGAGCAGGGGAGCTGGGGCCAACGTCCTGACTTTC. Protein sequence: CAWSRGAGANVLTF.